These T cell receptor beta chains were read from a single sample in a study of CD4 T cells in relation to SARS-CoV-2 and coronaviruses. Clones were read by immunoSEQ multiplex PCR, and TCRdb kept only the in-frame ones, dropping some. The table has 35,000 to 40,000 clones, approximately 85% seen once. The sequenced sample consisted of memory CD4+ T cells from PBMCs. These receptors were obtained from an adult with COVID-19. The CDR3 runs from the conserved cysteine through the conserved F or W. D genes are given only for firm matches. A row's size may be missing; if present it is once, few, many or a size class.

V gene	D gene	J gene	clone size	CDR3 DNA	CDR3 protein
TRBV5-1	TRBD2	TRBJ2-1	-	TGCGCCAGCAGCTCTACCGGCCTAGCGGGAGTCGATGAGCAGTTCTTC	CASSSTGLAGVDEQFF
TRBV5-6	TRBD1	TRBJ1-4	-	TGTGCCAGCAGCCGGACAGGCGATAATGAAAAACTGTTTTTT	CASSRTGDNEKLFF
TRBV7-8	TRBD2	TRBJ2-1	-	TGTGCCAGCAGCGCGCGCGCTAGCGGGAGACCCCCTGAGCAGTTCTTC	CASSARASGRPPEQFF
TRBV10-1	TRBD2	TRBJ2-2	few	TGCGCCAGCAGTGAGTTTGGGGCTAGCGGGAGCCCCGGGGAGCTGTTTTTT	CASSEFGASGSPGELFF
TRBV2	TRBD1	TRBJ1-5	-	TGTGCCAGCAGAGGACAGGGCTATCAGCCCCAGCATTTT	CASRGQGYQPQHF
TRBV28	-	TRBJ1-3	-	TGTGCCAGCAGTTTAACGGTGTTTAGTAGAAACACCATATATTTT	CASSLTVFSRNTIYF
TRBV2	TRBD2	TRBJ2-3	-	TGTGCCAGCAAGTCTACTAGCGGGAGCCCAGATACGCAGTATTTT	CASKSTSGSPDTQYF
TRBV6-2/TRBV6-3	-	TRBJ1-3	-	TGTGCCAGCAGCCGAGAAGGGATCTCTGGAAACACCATATATTTT	CASSREGISGNTIYF
TRBV30	-	TRBJ2-5	-	TGTGCCTGGAGTGTAACATCCGCCCAGTACTTC	CAWSVTSAQYF
TRBV24-1	TRBD2	TRBJ2-7	-	TGTGCCACCAGTGATCCGAAAGCGGGAGGGCCCTACGAGCAGTACTTC	CATSDPKAGGPYEQYF
TRBV5-4	-	TRBJ1-2	-	TGTGCCAGCAGCCAAAACAGGGTGGGGGGCTACACCTTC	CASSQNRVGGYTF
TRBV7-3	TRBD1	TRBJ2-7	once	TGTGCCAGCAGCGAAGGGGCAGGGGGCCAGTACGAGCAGTACTTC	CASSEGAGGQYEQYF
TRBV4-1	TRBD1	TRBJ1-2	-	TGCGCCAGCAGCCTTGACCCTGGACAGGCTAACTATGGCTACACCTTC	CASSLDPGQANYGYTF
TRBV7-2	-	TRBJ2-7	once	TGTGCCAGCAGCTTAGCCCAGGCGAGCTCCTACGAGCAGTACTTC	CASSLAQASSYEQYF
TRBV2	-	TRBJ1-1	-	TGTGCCAGCAGAAGCACAGTAAGCAGCTTTGACACTGAAGCTTTCTTT	CASRSTVSSFDTEAFF
TRBV5-1	TRBD2	TRBJ2-7	-	TGCGCCAGCAGCTTGCTAGCGGAGTACGAGCAGTACTTC	CASSLLAEYEQYF
TRBV11-2	-	TRBJ2-7	once	TGTGCCAGCAGCTCGCTAAAGGGACGCCCGGAGGAGCAGTACTTC	CASSSLKGRPEEQYF
TRBV11-3	TRBD1	TRBJ2-1	-	TGTGCCAGCAGCTTAAACAGGGGTTCCTACAATGAGCAGTTCTTC	CASSLNRGSYNEQFF
TRBV9	-	TRBJ2-2	-	TGTGCCAGCAGCGATCAGGGTGGGAACACCGGGGAGCTGTTTTTT	CASSDQGGNTGELFF
TRBV27	-	TRBJ1-4	-	TGTGCCACCGGGGGATTGGAGCGTGAAAAACTGTTTTTT	CATGGLEREKLFF
TRBV27	TRBD2	TRBJ2-5	-	TGTGCCACCCCGAAAACGGGCCTAGCGGAGAAGGGGGAGACCCAGTACTTC	CATPKTGLAEKGETQYF
TRBV2	-	TRBJ1-4	-	TGTGCCAGCAGTGAAGGTTTCGCTAATGAAAAACTGTTTTTT	CASSEGFANEKLFF
TRBV30	TRBD1	TRBJ2-7	-	TGTGCCTGGAGTGGGGCCCGGACAGGGCGGCTAGCAGCCTACGAGCAGTACTTC	CAWSGARTGRLAAYEQYF
TRBV19	-	TRBJ2-3	-	TGTGCCAGTAGTGCACTAGGTTCGCCGGATACGCAGTATTTT	CASSALGSPDTQYF
TRBV5-1	-	TRBJ2-4	-	TGCGCCAGCAGCCGCAATTTAGCCAAAAACATTCAGTACTTC	CASSRNLAKNIQYF
TRBV6-2/TRBV6-3	-	TRBJ2-2	few	TGTGCCAGCAGTTACGGGCTATCGTACAGGGTCGGTTTTTTCAACAGCGGGGAGCTGTTTTTT	CASSYGLSYRVGFFNSGELFF
TRBV29-1	TRBD1	TRBJ2-3	-	TGCAGCGTTGCAGGGACAGGGGGTACAGATACGCAGTATTTT	CSVAGTGGTDTQYF
TRBV5-5	-	TRBJ1-1	-	TGTGCCAGCAGCTTCGACAGAGTGAACACTGAAGCTTTCTTT	CASSFDRVNTEAFF
TRBV11-2	TRBD2	TRBJ2-3	-	TGTGCCAGCAGCTCTACGAGACTAGCGGGAGTCGATACGCAGTATTTT	CASSSTRLAGVDTQYF
TRBV11-2	-	TRBJ2-2	-	TGTGCCAGCAGCTTAAGGCCAGGGGTAACCGGGGAGCTGTTTTTT	CASSLRPGVTGELFF
TRBV30	-	TRBJ2-5	-	TGTGCCTGGAGCAAGACTAGGCGGGAGACCCAGTACTTC	CAWSKTRRETQYF
TRBV12-3/TRBV12-4	-	TRBJ1-1	large	TGTGCCAGCAGCTTCCTACAAGGAGGGAGGGCTTTCTTT	CASSFLQGGRAFF
TRBV9	-	TRBJ2-5	-	TGTGCCAGCAGCGTAGCTGAGGCGGGCCAGGGGACCCAGTACTTC	CASSVAEAGQGTQYF
TRBV7-9	-	TRBJ1-1	once	TGTGCCAGCAGTCGAGGACAGAACACTGAAGCTTTCTTT	CASSRGQNTEAFF
TRBV9	TRBD1	TRBJ2-5	-	TGTGCCAGCAGCTTCCGGACAGGGGCAGGGGAGACCCAGTACTTC	CASSFRTGAGETQYF
TRBV21-1	-	TRBJ2-2	-	TGTGCCAGCAGCAAAAAGGGGGGACTAGCGGGACACAATGGGAACACCGGGGAGCTGTTTTTT	CASSKKGGLAGHNGNTGELFF
TRBV2	-	TRBJ1-5	-	TGTGCCAGCAGTTCAGACAGTTCGGCCCAGCATTTT	CASSSDSSAQHF
TRBV30	-	TRBJ1-2	few	TGTGCCTGGAGTGGGGACAACTATGGCTACACCTTC	CAWSGDNYGYTF
TRBV6-5	-	TRBJ2-7	-	TGTGCCAGCAGTTCTGGCTCCTACGAGCAGTACTTC	CASSSGSYEQYF
TRBV28	-	TRBJ1-5	-	TGTGCCAGCAGTTTATTAGGGCAGGGAAAGGGCAATCAGCCCCAGCATTTT	CASSLLGQGKGNQPQHF
TRBV7-9	TRBD2	TRBJ2-5	-	TGTGCCAGCAGCTTAGATAGGACTAGCGGGTCTCAAGAGACCCAGTACTTC	CASSLDRTSGSQETQYF
TRBV5-1	TRBD2	TRBJ2-1	-	TGCGCCAGCAGCTGGACTAGCGGGAGTATCGATGAGCAGTTCTTC	CASSWTSGSIDEQFF
TRBV19	-	TRBJ2-3	-	TGTGCCAGTAGTGTCCTAAACCGGGACTTCAGCACAGATACGCAGTATTTT	CASSVLNRDFSTDTQYF
TRBV6-6	-	TRBJ2-3	-	TGTGCCAGCAGTAGCCCGGGACTCGGCACAGATACGCAGTATTTT	CASSSPGLGTDTQYF
TRBV9	-	TRBJ2-2	-	TGTGCCAGCACTGACAGTAAAACCGCTGGGCGACGGGACACCGGGGAGCTGTTTTTT	CASTDSKTAGRRDTGELFF
TRBV3-1/TRBV3-2	-	TRBJ2-3	-	TGTGCCAGCAGCCAACTCCCCCTAGGGGGCACAGATACGCAGTATTTT	CASSQLPLGGTDTQYF
TRBV7-2	TRBD1	TRBJ2-7	-	TGTGCCAGCAGCTCATACAGGGGAACCACCTACGAGCAGTACTTC	CASSSYRGTTYEQYF